This T cell receptor beta chain was retrieved from a study of radiotherapy plus CTLA-4 blockade in lung cancer. About the research overall: Patients showed objective responses in over 15% of cases, and disease control was achieved by under 35%.

Comment on this clone: Other DNA sequences in this specimen translate into the identical CDR3.

Germline CDR1 is SNHLY and CDR2 is FYNNEI. CDR3 length: 13 amino acids. V lost 6 bases and J 6 bases, leaving 14 bases between the germline ends. Measured with immunoSEQ multiplex PCR; TCRdb has only the in-frame clones, and not every one. The sample holds about 120,000 clones; more than 65% are singletons and the top ten take approximately 5.2%. The TCR was taken from a human donor with non-small cell lung cancer who had a partial response to radiotherapy plus ipilimumab. The rearrangement links TRBV2 to TRBJ1-2, with a possible D match to TRBD1 (5 bases). This specimen was peripheral blood, taken from a patient treated with radiotherapy plus ipilimumab. The chain's CDR3 is CASSRAGIDGYTF. The CDR3 DNA follows: TGTGCCAGCAGCCGTGCAGGGATTGATGGCTACACCTTC.